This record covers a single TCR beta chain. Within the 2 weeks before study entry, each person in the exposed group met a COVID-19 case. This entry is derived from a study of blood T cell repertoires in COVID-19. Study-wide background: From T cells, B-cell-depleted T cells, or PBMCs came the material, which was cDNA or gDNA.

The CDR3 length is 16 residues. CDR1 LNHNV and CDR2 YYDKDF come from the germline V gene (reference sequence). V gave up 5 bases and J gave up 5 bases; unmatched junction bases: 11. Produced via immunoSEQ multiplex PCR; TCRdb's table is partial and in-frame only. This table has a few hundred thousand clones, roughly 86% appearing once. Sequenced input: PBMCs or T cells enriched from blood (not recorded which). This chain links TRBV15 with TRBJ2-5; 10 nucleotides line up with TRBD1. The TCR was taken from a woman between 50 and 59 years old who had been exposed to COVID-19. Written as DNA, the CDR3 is TGTGCCACCAGCTACGGGGGACAGGGGTTCGGCGAGACCCAGTACTTC. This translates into CATSYGGQGFGETQYF.